The clone carrying this T cell receptor (beta chain) turned up a few times. Its specificity is not known. The sample is drawn from a study of T-cell memory formation after mild COVID-19. Study-level background: TCR clustering was largely donor specific.

TCRdb redid the calling of the 5' RACE reads with MiXCR, one entry per CDR3 protein. The table shows around 510,000 distinct CDR3 sequences, with 20% to 25% occurring only once. The CDR3 consists of 15 residues. Findings and limits, study-wide: Contracting CD4+ clones lay largely in CM and EM, with CD8+ ones residing in EMRA.

The rearrangement joins TRBV12-1 to TRBJ2-3; TRBD1, as called in the table, went unchecked against the DNA. TRBV12-1 is given as a pseudogene. This clonotype was sampled from an adult woman who had mild COVID-19 (a few samples of this study predate the infection). Cell type and time point are not known. The source material was PBMCs or a T cell subset sorted from them (not recorded which). The CDR3 is CASSLTPGGSDTQYF. In DNA form, the CDR3 reads TGTGCCAGCAGCCTCACCCCCGGGGGATCAGATACGCAGTATTTT.